Listed below are T cell receptor beta chains from one sample, sequenced in a study of shared clonotypes between healthy human individuals. Some clones are missing from TCRdb's copy, which holds only in-frame ones; the method was immunoSEQ multiplex PCR. The data hold roughly 1,600,000 clones, with approximately 98.5% observed a single time. Material: naive CD4+ T cells sorted from blood. The receptors derive from a man aged 25 to 40 in good health. The CDR3 runs from the conserved cysteine through the conserved F or W. The D gene is left open where the match is weak. A clone size is listed for some rows: how often the clone was seen (once, few, many), or a class if it is expanded.

v_call	d_call	clone_size	j_call	cdr3_aa	cdr3_nt
TRBV19	NA	NA	TRBJ2-3	CASSPSGTDTQYF	TGTGCCAGTAGTCCCTCGGGTACAGATACGCAGTATTTT
TRBV7-9	NA	NA	TRBJ2-7	CASSLLGPSGNEQYF	TGTGCCAGCAGCTTATTAGGACCGTCTGGCAACGAGCAGTACTTC
TRBV9	NA	NA	TRBJ2-2	CASSAPRDKINTGELFF	TGTGCCAGCAGCGCCCCTCGGGACAAAATAAACACCGGGGAGCTGTTTTTT
TRBV5-6	NA	NA	TRBJ2-1	CASSLPPGSEQFF	TGTGCCAGCAGCTTGCCCCCGGGAAGTGAGCAGTTCTTC
TRBV28	NA	NA	TRBJ2-5	CASSLGGSETQYF	TGTGCCAGCAGTTTAGGTGGGAGTGAGACCCAGTACTTC
TRBV6-5	NA	NA	TRBJ2-1	CASSYSRGEEFF	TGTGCCAGCAGTTACTCGCGGGGAGAGGAGTTCTTC
TRBV10-3	TRBD1	NA	TRBJ2-5	CATRGDRARETQYF	TGTGCCACCAGGGGGGACAGGGCCCGAGAGACCCAGTACTTC
TRBV20-1	NA	NA	TRBJ2-3	CSASQTDTQYF	TGCAGTGCTAGCCAGACAGATACGCAGTATTTT
TRBV11-2	TRBD1	NA	TRBJ2-1	CASSLRQGAHNEQFF	TGTGCCAGCAGCCTCCGACAGGGGGCCCACAATGAGCAGTTCTTC
TRBV13	NA	NA	TRBJ2-1	CASSLRQNNEQFF	TGTGCCAGCAGCTTAAGACAGAACAATGAGCAGTTCTTC
TRBV6-1	NA	NA	TRBJ2-1	CASSEDLRGASYNEQFF	TGTGCCAGCAGTGAAGACCTTCGTGGGGCCTCCTACAATGAGCAGTTCTTC
TRBV27	TRBD2	NA	TRBJ2-1	CASSLEASGRNEQFF	TGTGCCAGCAGTTTAGAAGCTAGCGGGAGGAATGAGCAGTTCTTC
TRBV9	TRBD1	NA	TRBJ2-2	CASSVDGGQGIVSGELFF	TGTGCCAGCAGCGTAGATGGGGGACAGGGAATTGTCTCCGGGGAGCTGTTTTTT
TRBV28	NA	NA	TRBJ1-1	CASSPRENTEAFF	TGTGCCAGCAGTCCCAGGGAGAACACTGAAGCTTTCTTT
TRBV7-9	TRBD2	NA	TRBJ2-5	CASSESSGRETQYF	TGTGCCAGCAGCGAATCTAGCGGGAGGGAGACCCAGTACTTC
TRBV5-1	TRBD2	NA	TRBJ2-2	CASSLAVAGGTGELFF	TGCGCCAGCAGCTTGGCGGTAGCGGGAGGTACCGGGGAGCTGTTTTTT
TRBV6-5	NA	once	TRBJ2-2	CASSYYRTGELFF	TGTGCCAGCAGTTACTATAGGACCGGGGAGCTGTTTTTT
TRBV6-4	NA	NA	TRBJ1-5	CASSVPSYSNQPQHF	TGTGCCAGCAGTGTCCCCAGCTATAGCAATCAGCCCCAGCATTTT
TRBV5-1	NA	NA	TRBJ1-1	CASSLGIRSTEAFF	TGCGCCAGCAGCTTGGGGATACGGTCCACTGAAGCTTTCTTT
TRBV19	NA	NA	TRBJ2-1	CASSIPAGQFNEQFF	TGTGCCAGTAGTATCCCGGCAGGACAGTTCAATGAGCAGTTCTTC
TRBV5-5	NA	NA	TRBJ1-1	CASSLTGTTEAFF	TGTGCCAGCAGCTTGACCGGTACCACTGAAGCTTTCTTT
TRBV28	TRBD2	once	TRBJ2-7	CASRPDIGLAGATIF	TGTGCCAGCAGGCCCGATATAGGACTAGCGGGAGCCACAATCTTC